This TCR beta chain was found in a study of cytomegalovirus exposure and HLA in healthy donors. A multiplex PCR was run with 60 Vbeta primers and 13 Jbeta primers. Method: immunoSEQ multiplex PCR; TCRdb's copy keeps in-frame clones and lacks some. The sample lists 95,000 to 150,000 clones, roughly 80% occurring once. Per the germline V gene, CDR1 is LNHDA and CDR2 is SQIVND (reference sequence). Between the trimmed V and J ends, which lost 1 base and 6 bases, there was a span of 12 bases. This CDR3 has 14 residues. The sequenced material came from PBMCs. The sequence came from a man younger than 35 in good health and CMV-seronegative. This sequence joins TRBV19 and TRBJ1-1, with D hard to call. The CDR3 bases are TGTGCCAGTAGTATAGGAGGGTCAGGTGCTGAAGCTTTCTTT. Translating it yields CASSIGGSGAEAFF.